This T cell receptor beta chain was sequenced in a study of blood T cell repertoires in COVID-19. Profiled with immunoSEQ multiplex PCR; TCRdb holds only in-frame clones, not every one. There are 100,000 or so clones in the sample; roughly 76% occur only once, and roughly 10% lies in the top ten. V was shortened by 6 bases and J by 1 base, with 7 bases between the two germline ends. CDR3 length: 13 residues. CDR1 MNHEY and CDR2 SVGAGI come from the germline V gene. Sample: peripheral blood. The genes are TRBV6-5 and TRBJ1-5, with D uncertain. This TCR was sampled from a human donor in a cohort sampled during active COVID-19. CDR3 region: CASSTRSNQPQHF. In DNA form, the CDR3 reads TGTGCCAGCAGCACGCGGAGCAATCAGCCCCAGCATTTT.